What follows are 20 T cell receptor beta chains derived from one specimen sequenced in a study of blood T cell repertoires in COVID-19. The data were produced by immunoSEQ multiplex PCR, yet TCRdb's version contains in-frame clones alone and is incomplete. The sample holds under 100,000 clones, roughly 89% seen once. The sequencing sample was made of peripheral blood. The source of these receptors is a man between 50 and 59 years old with active COVID-19.

The V gene is TRBV18, the J gene TRBJ2-7, with a weak D call TRBD1 (5 bases). The CDR3 covers 15 residues. Germline values: CDR1 KGHSH, CDR2 LQKENI. The V end was cut by 2 bases, the J end by 4 bases, with 15 bases between. CDR3 DNA sequence: TGTGCCAGCTCACCAAGGGCAGGGAATGCATACGAGCAGTACTTC. Translating gives CASSPRAGNAYEQYF.

The rearrangement uses TRBV27 and TRBJ2-2, with 9 bases fitting TRBD2. Trimming at V came to 4 bases and at J to 6 bases, leaving 6 bases not matched to a gene. The CDR3 spans 15 residues. CDR1 is MNHEY, CDR2 SMNVEV, per germline (reference sequence). This CDR3 reads CASSSSGGFAGELFF. Written as DNA, the CDR3 is TGTGCCAGCAGTTCGAGCGGGGGGTTCGCCGGGGAGCTGTTTTTT.

V usage is TRBV12-3 or TRBV12-4 and J usage is TRBJ2-7; D is unresolved. The CDR3 is 11 amino acids. Trimming removed 4 bases from V and 4 bases from J, with 5 bases in between. The CDR3 bases are TGTGCCAGCAGTTCCAGTTACGAGCAGTACTTC. This encodes CASSSSYEQYF.

The chain links TRBV7-2 to TRBJ2-3; 12 nucleotides agree with TRBD2. The V and J ends lost 3 bases and 4 bases, in that order; junction bases with no gene match: 8. The CDR3 is 17 amino acids. Germline V gene data show CDR1 as SGHTA and CDR2 as FQGNSA. CDR3 protein: CASSFLLRLAGADTQYF. In DNA, the CDR3 is TGTGCCAGCAGCTTCCTCCTGAGACTAGCGGGGGCAGATACGCAGTATTTT.

The CDR3 loop reads CASGLVLGTPAYEQYF. Here the CDR3 DNA reads TGTGCTAGTGGTTTGGTACTTGGGACACCGGCCTACGAGCAGTACTTC. The chain links TRBV12-5 to TRBJ2-7, with TRBD1 as a possible D gene (6 bases). This CDR3 region has 16 residues. CDR1 and CDR2 from the germline V gene are LGHNT and FRNRAP. V lost 0 bases to trimming and J lost 2 bases, with 14 bases between them.

The rearrangement joins TRBV25-1 to TRBJ1-4; D remains ambiguous. Germline V lookup: CDR1 MGHDK, CDR2 SYGVNS. V was clipped by 6 bases and J by 1 base, with 12 bases between them. The CDR3 sequence is 15 residues long. The CDR3 region has the DNA TGTGCCAGCAGCTCGTCTAGCAGAACTAATGAAAAACTGTTTTTT. Residues: CASSSSSRTNEKLFF.

The J gene is TRBJ1-2, the V gene TRBV7-2; unclear D gene. The CDR3 has 12 amino acids. CDR1 is SGHTA, CDR2 FQGNSA, per germline. V dropped 1 base and J dropped 4 bases, with 4 bases sitting between them. CDR3 coding DNA: TGTGCCAGCAGCTTAGAACTCTATGGCTACACCTTC. Its translation is CASSLELYGYTF. Drawing the rest from reference TRBV7-2 and TRBJ1-2, the complete variable domain is GAGVSQSPSNKVTEKGKDVELRCDPISGHTALYWYRQSLGQGLEFLIYFQGNSAPDKSGLPSDRFSAERTGGSVSTLTIQRTQQEDSAVYLCASSLELYGYTFGSGTRLTVV.

The chain combines TRBV20-1 with TRBJ2-1; 8 positions match TRBD1. The germline V gene has CDR1 DFQATT and CDR2 SNEGSKA (reference sequence). There are 16 residues in the CDR3. V gave up 3 bases and J gave up 7 bases; unmatched junction bases: 14. This chain's CDR3 is CSASRRTGNLWNEQFF. CDR3 DNA: TGCAGTGCTAGTAGACGGACAGGGAACTTGTGGAATGAGCAGTTCTTC.

In DNA, the CDR3 is TGTGCCAGCAGTGACACACAGTCTAGCACAGATACGCAGTATTTT. Protein sequence: CASSDTQSSTDTQYF. The chain employs TRBV6-4 and TRBJ2-3; D unclear. Trimming pared 2 bases from V and 0 bases from J, leaving 9 bases between. The V gene's germline CDR1 is MRHNA and CDR2 SNTAGT. The CDR3 runs to 15 residues.

As DNA, the CDR3 is TGTGCCAGCAGTTTAGTCAGGGACAGGAGGAACCTCTATGGCTACACCTTC. Translation: CASSLVRDRRNLYGYTF. The genes are TRBV27 and TRBJ1-2; 8 bases align to TRBD1. The germline V gene has CDR1 MNHEY and CDR2 SMNVEV (reference sequence). V was pared by 2 bases and J by 4 bases, with 12 bases of the junction left unmatched. This CDR3 is built from 17 residues.

This chain's CDR3 is CACTPWALRPYNSPLHF. CDR3 nucleotide sequence: TGTGCCTGTACGCCTTGGGCCCTCCGACCATATAATTCACCCCTCCACTTT. The rearrangement links TRBV30 to TRBJ1-6; D gene ambiguous. The CDR3 covers 17 residues. Germline CDR1 and CDR2: GTSNPN and SVGIG (reference sequence). The V end lost 6 bases, the J end lost 4 bases, and 22 bases lay between the germline ends.

The chain carries TRBV29-1 and TRBJ2-2; D remains ambiguous. Trimming cost V 7 bases and J 3 bases, with 6 bases left between them. This CDR3 has 11 amino acids. Germline CDR1 reads SQVTM; CDR2 reads ANQGSEA. For the CDR3, the DNA is TGCAGCGCCCAGTACACCGGGGAGCTGTTTTTT. This encodes CSAQYTGELFF.

The chain combines TRBV28 with TRBJ1-5; D is undetermined. Germline-derived CDR1 and CDR2 are MDHEN and SYDVKM. This CDR3 is built from 15 residues. Trimming removed 8 bases at V and 1 base at J, with 15 bases between. CDR3 bases: TGTGCCAGCCAGCCCGGAGGGAAGAGCAATCAGCCCCAGCATTTT. This translates into CASQPGGKSNQPQHF.

V usage is TRBV20-1 and J usage is TRBJ2-2; 9 bases fit TRBD2. The V gene end was trimmed by 3 bases and the J gene end by 0 bases; junction bases not matched to a gene: 5. Germline CDR1 and CDR2: DFQATT and SNEGSKA (reference sequence). This CDR3 is 16 amino acids long. The CDR3 DNA is TGCAGTGCTAGTCGGAGCGGGAGGACGAACACCGGGGAGCTGTTTTTT. Its protein product is CSASRSGRTNTGELFF.

This clone came up once. J is TRBJ1-2 and V is TRBV7-9; D gene ambiguous. The CDR3 spans 13 residues. Looked up from germline, CDR1 is SEHNR and CDR2 is FQNEAQ (reference sequence). V lost 3 bases and J lost 7, with 12 bases in between. CDR3: CASSFTGMGGYTF. In nucleotides, the CDR3 is TGTGCCAGCAGCTTTACGGGTATGGGTGGCTACACCTTC.

V gene TRBV5-6 combines with J gene TRBJ1-6; D is unclear. The CDR3 is 14 amino acids. Trimming left V 0 bases short and J 10 bases short, with 11 bases between. Per germline, CDR1 SGHDT and CDR2 YYEEEE. In DNA, the CDR3 is TGTGCCAGCAGCTTGGCCCTGGGGAGCTCACCCCTCCACTTT. Its translation: CASSLALGSSPLHF. The full variable domain, its missing parts supplied by reference TRBV5-6 and TRBJ1-6, is DAGVTQSPTHLIKTRGQQVTLRCSPKSGHDTVSWYQQALGQGPQFIFQYYEEEERQRGNFPDRFSGHQFPNYSSELNVNALLLGDSALYLCASSLALGSSPLHFGNGTRLTVT.

This clone was picked up a small number of times. This chain links TRBV29-1 with TRBJ1-2; TRBD1 matches at 10 bases. V lost 6 bases and J lost 3; bases outside the gene matches: 10. The germline V gene has CDR1 SQVTM and CDR2 ANQGSEA. This CDR3 spans 15 amino acids. CDR3 in DNA: TGCAGCGTCGGACGGGACAGGGGAATAGACTATGGCTACACCTTC. Translated: CSVGRDRGIDYGYTF.

The chain employs TRBV7-8 and TRBJ1-4, with 9 bases that match TRBD1. V lost 2 bases to trimming and J lost 1 base; unmatched junction nucleotides: 5. The CDR3 runs to 17 residues. Germline-derived CDR1 and CDR2 are SGHVS and FQNEAQ. Here the CDR3 reads CASSLLGTGKTNEKLFF. The CDR3, as DNA: TGTGCCAGCAGCTTACTGGGGACAGGGAAAACTAATGAAAAACTGTTTTTT.

The chain has TRBV28 and TRBJ2-5, with 12 bases that match TRBD2. Trimming at V came to 3 bases and at J to 4 bases, leaving 9 bases not matched to a gene. The CDR3 spans 17 residues. The germline gives CDR1 MDHEN, CDR2 SYDVKM. CDR3 coding DNA: TGTGCCAGCAGTTTTCTCCCTAGCGGGAGGGGGAGAGAGACCCAGTACTTC. The encoded protein is CASSFLPSGRGRETQYF.

The CDR3 loop is CASSIGQGPTYGYTF. In DNA, the CDR3 is TGTGCCAGCAGCATAGGACAGGGCCCAACCTATGGCTACACCTTC. This chain links TRBV5-5 with TRBJ1-2, with 8 bases matching TRBD1. Germline CDR1 reads SGHKS; CDR2 reads YYEKEE (reference sequence). The V segment lost 4 bases and the J segment 4 bases; nucleotides outside the gene matches: 9. The CDR3 contains 15 residues. The whole variable domain, filled in from reference TRBV5-5 and TRBJ1-2, reads DAGVTQSPTHLIKTRGQQVTLRCSPISGHKSVSWYQQVLGQGPQFIFQYYEKEERGRGNFPDRFSARQFPNYSSELNVNALLLGDSALYLCASSIGQGPTYGYTFGSGTRLTVV.